This paragraph covers one TCR beta chain sequence. This receptor's antigen is unknown. One base away there is no much larger clone; base qualities are not given. The data originate from a study of blood T cells in healthy people across ages (dated by TCRdb to the mid-2010s). For the wider study: Template switching captured roughly one uniquely barcoded TCR beta cDNA molecule per two T cells in model experiments. To avoid experimental bias, donors of different ages were randomly spread across the sequencing lanes. Donors were grouped into four age groups: young (average roughly 17 years), middle-aged (over 35), aged (62) and long-lived (about 89). The study analyzed two additional independent replicas of 1 million unique cDNA reads from the same blood draw for two donors, one aged 18 to 30 and one aged 80 or older. The study measured age-related changes in TCR beta repertoire diversity using deep sequencing normalized with unique cDNA molecular identifiers. Points the paper makes about the study in general: As age increased, observed TCR beta diversity per million T cells dropped in a roughly linear way, and a significant reduction was already evident by age roughly 36. Observed TCR beta diversity correlated strongly with the percentage of naive T cells measured by flow cytometry. Compared with the aged group, more naive CD4+ T cells, fewer expanded clones and increased TCR diversity were shown by the long-lived group, suggesting age selection. Total diversity estimates from one million sequenced T cells were considered lower bounds and underestimates. The CMV infection status of donors was not known, potentially confounding age-related changes in expanded clonotypes. Bulk unsorted PBMC profiling prevented conclusive comparison of naive and antigen-experienced compartments.

Trimming takes 8 bases from V and 1 base from J, and the germline ends sit 11 bases apart. There are 12 amino acids in the CDR3, from cysteine to phenylalanine inclusive. The read is trimmed to its CDR3 DNA, 36 bases read in frame from base 1. The germline V gene (reference sequence) yields DFQATT for CDR1 and SNEGSKA for CDR2. The protocol used for the library was 5' RACE. Sequenced on an Illumina HiSeq 2500. A second about 6 to 11 cycle PCR used a sample-barcoded 5' primer and a J-beta primer mix. A unique molecular identifier was introduced onto each TCR beta cDNA molecule by a template-switch 5' adaptor carrying 12 random nucleotides. At least 3 million CDR3-containing paired-end reads were obtained from each sample. First-strand cDNA synthesis was performed from all RNA using the Mint cDNA synthesis kit, with priming by a TRBC-specific oligonucleotide. After uracil-DNA glycosylase treatment, a first 18-cycle PCR used universal primers M1SS and BC2_uni_R on all cDNA. Processing in the source paper ran as follows. Normalization of each sample was performed by random selection of 1 million high-quality reads, each carrying a distinct molecular identifier. Reads with shared molecular identifiers were discarded instead of being binned into consensus sequences. MiTCR, set to a Q25 quality threshold and the strictest error-elimination algorithm, was used for CDR3 identification, clonotype clustering and error correction. Lower-bound total TCR beta diversity was estimated with a nonparametric unseen species model using Euler transformation. Clones were called with MiXCR by TCRdb after fastp trimmed the public reads at Q25, and only in-frame beta chains were retained. Records with the same CDR3 protein are collapsed into one entry carrying the most frequent genes and DNA. The V and J calls reflect TCRdb's pipeline rather than the authors' work. Present in this sample are hundreds of thousands of distinct CDR3 sequences, approximately 65% of which were seen just once. Together, the top ten hold about a quarter of the sample.

The 40 or so donors, aged roughly 6 to 95 years, were systemically healthy Caucasian individuals from Russia. Each donor gave approximately 10 milliliters of peripheral blood, collected into EDTA-treated Vacutainer tubes. Ficoll-Paque density-gradient centrifugation was used to isolate PBMCs, with at least 7 million obtained per sample. Total RNA, at least 6 micrograms per sample, was extracted from PBMCs with Trizol reagent. For every donor, an aliquot of PBMCs went through flow cytometry to measure the percentages of naive CD45RAhigh/CD27high T cells. This chain is built from TRBV20-1 and TRBJ2-5, with no confident D gene call. Sequencing used blood. The source of this sequence is a man between 25 and 39 years old in good health. The encoded CDR3 is CSLLQSQETQYF. The DNA reads as follows: TGCAGTCTACTCCAGTCCCAAGAGACCCAGTACTTC.